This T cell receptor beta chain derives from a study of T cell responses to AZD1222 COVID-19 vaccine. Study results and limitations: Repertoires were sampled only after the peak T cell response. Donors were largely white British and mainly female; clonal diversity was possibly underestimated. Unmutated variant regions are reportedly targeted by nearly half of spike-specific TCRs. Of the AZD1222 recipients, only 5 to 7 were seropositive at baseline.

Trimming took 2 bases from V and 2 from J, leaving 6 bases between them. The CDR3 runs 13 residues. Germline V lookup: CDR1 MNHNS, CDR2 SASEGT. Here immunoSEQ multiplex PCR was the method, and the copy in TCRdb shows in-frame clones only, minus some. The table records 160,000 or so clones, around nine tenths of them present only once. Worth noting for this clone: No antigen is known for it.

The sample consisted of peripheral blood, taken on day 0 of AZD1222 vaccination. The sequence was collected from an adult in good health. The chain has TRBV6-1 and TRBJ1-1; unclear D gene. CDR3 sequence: CASSEFGNTEAFF. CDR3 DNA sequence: TGTGCCAGCAGTGAATTTGGTAACACTGAAGCTTTCTTT.